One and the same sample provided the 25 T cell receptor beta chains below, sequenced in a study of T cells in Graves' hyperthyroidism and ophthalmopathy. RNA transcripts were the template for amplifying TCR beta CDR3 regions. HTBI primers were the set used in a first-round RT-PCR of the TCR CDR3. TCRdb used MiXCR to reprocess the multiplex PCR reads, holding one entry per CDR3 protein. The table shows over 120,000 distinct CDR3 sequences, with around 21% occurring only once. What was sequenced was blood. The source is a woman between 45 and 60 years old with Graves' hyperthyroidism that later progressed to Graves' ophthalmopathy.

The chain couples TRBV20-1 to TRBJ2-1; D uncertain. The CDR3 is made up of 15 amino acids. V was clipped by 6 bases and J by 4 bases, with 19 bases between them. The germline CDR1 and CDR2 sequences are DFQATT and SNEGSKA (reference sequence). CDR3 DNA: TGCAGTGCACCCCCGCGGCAGCTCCAATACAATGAGCAGTTCTTC. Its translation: CSAPPRQLQYNEQFF.

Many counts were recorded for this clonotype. The CDR3 coding sequence is TGTGCCAGCAGTTTATGGTCCGGGCAGGAACAGCCCCAGCATTTT. It encodes CASSLWSGQEQPQHF. The chain uses TRBV28 and TRBJ1-5, with no clear D. Trimming left V 0 bases short and J 7 bases short, with 13 bases between. The CDR3 is made up of 15 amino acids. Germline values: CDR1 MDHEN, CDR2 SYDVKM. Supplemented by reference TRBV28 and TRBJ1-5, the full variable domain reads DVKVTQSSRYLVKRTGEKVFLECVQDMDHENMFWYRQDPGLGLRLIYFSYDVKMKEKGDIPEGYSVSREKKERFSLILESASTNQTSMYLCASSLWSGQEQPQHFGDGTRLSIL.

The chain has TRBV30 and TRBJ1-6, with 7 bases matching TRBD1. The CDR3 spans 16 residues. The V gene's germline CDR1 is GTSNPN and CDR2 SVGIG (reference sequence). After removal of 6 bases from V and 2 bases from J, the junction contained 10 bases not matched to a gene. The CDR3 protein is CACLPLDRAYNSPLHF. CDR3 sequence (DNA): TGTGCCTGCCTCCCCCTCGACAGGGCCTATAATTCACCCCTCCACTTT.

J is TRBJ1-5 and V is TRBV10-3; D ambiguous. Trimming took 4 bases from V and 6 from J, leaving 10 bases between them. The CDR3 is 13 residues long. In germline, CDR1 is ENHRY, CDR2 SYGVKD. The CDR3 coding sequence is TGTGCCATCAGTGCGGGGTTGGGTCAGCCCCAGCATTTT. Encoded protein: CAISAGLGQPQHF.

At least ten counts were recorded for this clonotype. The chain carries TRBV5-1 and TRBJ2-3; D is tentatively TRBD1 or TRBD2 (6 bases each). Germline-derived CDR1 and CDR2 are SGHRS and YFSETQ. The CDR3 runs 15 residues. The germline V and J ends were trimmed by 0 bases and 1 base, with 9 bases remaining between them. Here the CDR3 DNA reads TGCGCCAGCAGCTTGGAGGGGGGCGGCACAGATACGCAGTATTTT. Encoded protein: CASSLEGGGTDTQYF.

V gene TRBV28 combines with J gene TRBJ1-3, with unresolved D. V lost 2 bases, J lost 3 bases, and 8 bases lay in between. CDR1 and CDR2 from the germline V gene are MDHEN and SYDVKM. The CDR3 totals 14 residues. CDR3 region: CASSLNLDGNTIYF. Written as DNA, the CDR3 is TGTGCCAGCAGTTTAAATCTAGATGGAAACACCATATATTTT.

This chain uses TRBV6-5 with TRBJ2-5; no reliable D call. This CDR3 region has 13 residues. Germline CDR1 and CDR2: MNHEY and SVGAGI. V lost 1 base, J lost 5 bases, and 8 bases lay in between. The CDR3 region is CASSYFDGETQYF. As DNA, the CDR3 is TGTGCCAGCAGTTACTTTGATGGGGAGACCCAGTACTTC.

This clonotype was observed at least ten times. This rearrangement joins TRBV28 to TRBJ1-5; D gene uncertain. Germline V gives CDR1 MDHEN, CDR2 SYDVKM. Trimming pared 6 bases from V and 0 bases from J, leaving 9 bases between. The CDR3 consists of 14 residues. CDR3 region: CASRDRVSNQPQHF. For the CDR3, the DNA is TGTGCCAGCAGAGATCGGGTTAGCAATCAGCCCCAGCATTTT.

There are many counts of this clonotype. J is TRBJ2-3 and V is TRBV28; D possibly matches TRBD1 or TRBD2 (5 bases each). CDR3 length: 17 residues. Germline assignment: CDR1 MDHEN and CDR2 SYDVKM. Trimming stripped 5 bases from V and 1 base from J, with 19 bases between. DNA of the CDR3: TGTGCCAGCAGTCTACCGAACACCGGGACCCGCACAGATACGCAGTATTTT. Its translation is CASSLPNTGTRTDTQYF.

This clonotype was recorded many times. The CDR3 sequence: CSARILRGQGSRNEQFF. For the CDR3, the DNA is TGCAGTGCTAGAATCCTTAGGGGACAGGGAAGCCGGAATGAGCAGTTCTTC. This chain connects TRBV20-1 to TRBJ2-1; 9 bases align to TRBD1. This CDR3 spans 17 amino acids. V shed 2 bases and J 7 bases; nucleotides not matched to a gene: 15. The germline V gene has CDR1 DFQATT and CDR2 SNEGSKA (reference sequence).

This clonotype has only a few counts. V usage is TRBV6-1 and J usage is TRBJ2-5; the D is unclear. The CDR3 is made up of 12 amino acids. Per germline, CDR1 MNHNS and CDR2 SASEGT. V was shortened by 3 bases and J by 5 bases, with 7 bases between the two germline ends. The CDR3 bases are TGTGCCAGCAGTGAGTTAGGGGAGACCCAGTACTTC. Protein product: CASSELGETQYF.

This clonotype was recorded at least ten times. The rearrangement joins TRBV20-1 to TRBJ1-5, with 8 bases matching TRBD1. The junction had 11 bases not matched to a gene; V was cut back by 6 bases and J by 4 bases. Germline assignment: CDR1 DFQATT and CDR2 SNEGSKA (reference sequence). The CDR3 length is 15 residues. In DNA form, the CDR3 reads TGCAGTGCAACCGGACAGGGAAGGGAAAATCAGCCCCAGCATTTT. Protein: CSATGQGRENQPQHF.

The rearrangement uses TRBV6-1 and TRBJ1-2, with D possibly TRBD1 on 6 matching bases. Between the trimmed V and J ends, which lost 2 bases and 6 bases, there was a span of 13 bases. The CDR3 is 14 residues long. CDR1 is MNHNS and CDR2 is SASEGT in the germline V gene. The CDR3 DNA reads TGTGCCAGCAGTGAAACCTGGGGGGGCCATGGCTACACCTTC. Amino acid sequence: CASSETWGGHGYTF.

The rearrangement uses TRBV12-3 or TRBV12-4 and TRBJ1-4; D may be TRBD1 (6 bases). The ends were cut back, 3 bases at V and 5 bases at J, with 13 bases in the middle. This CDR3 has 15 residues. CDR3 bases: TGTGCCAGCAGTTTTAGATGGCAGGGGAATGAAAAACTGTTTTTT. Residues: CASSFRWQGNEKLFF.

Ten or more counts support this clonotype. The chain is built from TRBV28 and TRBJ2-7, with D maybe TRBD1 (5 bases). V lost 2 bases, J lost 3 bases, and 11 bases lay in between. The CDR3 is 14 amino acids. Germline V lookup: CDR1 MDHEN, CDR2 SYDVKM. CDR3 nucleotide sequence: TGTGCCAGCAGTTTACCCGACAGAGGCTACGAGCAGTACTTC. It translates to CASSLPDRGYEQYF. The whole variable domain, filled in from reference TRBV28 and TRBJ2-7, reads DVKVTQSSRYLVKRTGEKVFLECVQDMDHENMFWYRQDPGLGLRLIYFSYDVKMKEKGDIPEGYSVSREKKERFSLILESASTNQTSMYLCASSLPDRGYEQYFGPGTRLTVT.

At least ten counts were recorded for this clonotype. This chain's CDR3 is CSAMRWGTEAFF. The DNA for the CDR3 is TGCAGTGCTATGAGGTGGGGTACTGAAGCTTTCTTT. The rearrangement joins TRBV20-1 to TRBJ1-1, with no clear D. The CDR3 extends over 12 amino acids. Germline V lookup: CDR1 DFQATT, CDR2 SNEGSKA (reference sequence). The V and J ends lost 4 bases and 5 bases respectively, with 11 bases between them.

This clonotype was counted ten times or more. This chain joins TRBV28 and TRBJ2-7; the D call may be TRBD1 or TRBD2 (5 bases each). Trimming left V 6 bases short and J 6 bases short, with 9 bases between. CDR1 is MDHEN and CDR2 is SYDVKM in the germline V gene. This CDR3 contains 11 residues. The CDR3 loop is CASRGEFEQYF. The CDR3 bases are TGTGCCAGCAGGGGGGAGTTCGAGCAGTACTTC.

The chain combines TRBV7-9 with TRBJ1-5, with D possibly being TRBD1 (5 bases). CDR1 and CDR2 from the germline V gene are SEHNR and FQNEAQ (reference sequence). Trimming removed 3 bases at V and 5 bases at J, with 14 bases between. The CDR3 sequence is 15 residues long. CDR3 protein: CASSFCLDNYQPQHF. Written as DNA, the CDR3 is TGTGCCAGCAGCTTCTGTCTGGACAATTATCAGCCCCAGCATTTT.

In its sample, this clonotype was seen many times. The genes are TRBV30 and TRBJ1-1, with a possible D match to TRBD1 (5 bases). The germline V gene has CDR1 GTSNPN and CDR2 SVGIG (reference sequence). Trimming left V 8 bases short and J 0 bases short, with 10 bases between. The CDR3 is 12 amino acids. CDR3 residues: CAGREMNTEAFF. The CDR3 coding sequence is TGTGCCGGCAGGGAAATGAACACTGAAGCTTTCTTT.

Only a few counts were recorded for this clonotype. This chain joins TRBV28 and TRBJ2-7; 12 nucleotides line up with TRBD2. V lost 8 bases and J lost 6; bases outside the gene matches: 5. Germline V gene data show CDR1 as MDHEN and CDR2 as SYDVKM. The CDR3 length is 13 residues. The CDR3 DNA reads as TGTGCCAGCGTACTAGCGGGAGGTTCCGAGCAGTACTTC. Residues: CASVLAGGSEQYF.

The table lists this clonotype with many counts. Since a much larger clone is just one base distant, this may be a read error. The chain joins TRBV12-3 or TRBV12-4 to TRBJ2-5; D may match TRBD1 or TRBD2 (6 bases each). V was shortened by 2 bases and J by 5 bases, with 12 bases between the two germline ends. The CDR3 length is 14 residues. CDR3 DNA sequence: TGTGCCAGCAGTTTACGAGGGGGGAAGGAGACCCAGTACTTC. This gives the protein CASSLRGGKETQYF.

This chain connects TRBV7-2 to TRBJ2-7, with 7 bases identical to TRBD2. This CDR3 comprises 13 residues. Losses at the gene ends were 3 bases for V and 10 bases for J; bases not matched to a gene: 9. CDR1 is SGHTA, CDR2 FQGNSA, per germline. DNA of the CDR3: TGTGCCAGCAGCTTCTCCGGGACTACAAGCCAGTACTTC. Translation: CASSFSGTTSQYF.

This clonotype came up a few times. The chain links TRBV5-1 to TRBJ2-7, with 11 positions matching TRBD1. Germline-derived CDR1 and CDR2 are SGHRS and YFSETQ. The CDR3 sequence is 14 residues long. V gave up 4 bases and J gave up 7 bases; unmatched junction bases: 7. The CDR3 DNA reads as TGCGCCAGCAGCCCCGGACAGGGGGCGAGTGAGCAGTACTTC. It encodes CASSPGQGASEQYF.

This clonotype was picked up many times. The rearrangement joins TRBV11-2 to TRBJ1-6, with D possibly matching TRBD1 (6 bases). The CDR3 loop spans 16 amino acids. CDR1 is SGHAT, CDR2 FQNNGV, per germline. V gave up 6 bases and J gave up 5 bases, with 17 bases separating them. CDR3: CASSRNRVGNNSPLHF. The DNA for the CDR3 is TGTGCCAGCAGTCGGAACAGGGTGGGGAATAATTCACCCCTCCACTTT.

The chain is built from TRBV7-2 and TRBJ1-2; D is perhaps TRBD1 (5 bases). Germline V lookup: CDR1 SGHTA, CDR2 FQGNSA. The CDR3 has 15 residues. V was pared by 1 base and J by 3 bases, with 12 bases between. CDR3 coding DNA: TGTGCCAGCAGCTTAGGGGGCAGGGCGGACTATGGCTACACCTTC. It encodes CASSLGGRADYGYTF.